This passage covers 12 T cell receptor beta chains from one sample sequenced in a study of Graves' ophthalmopathy and Graves' hyperthyroidism. Beta-chain TCR CDR3 regions were amplified from RNA transcripts. Amplification began with first-round RT-PCR using HTBI primers, then second-round multiplex PCR was performed. TCRdb recomputed calls from the multiplex PCR reads with MiXCR, one row per CDR3 protein. The sample yields tens of thousands of distinct CDR3 sequences, around half seen once. The sample was peripheral blood. All receptors come from an adult woman with stable Graves' hyperthyroidism.

This clonotype was counted ten times or more. In DNA form, the CDR3 reads TGTGCCACCAGCACCTCTCAGGGAAGGAGCTGTGGCTACACCTTC. Amino acids: CATSTSQGRSCGYTF. The chain joins TRBV15 to TRBJ1-2; possible D gene TRBD1, 5 bases. This CDR3 has 15 amino acids. V was trimmed by 4 bases and J by 7 bases, leaving 19 bases between them. Germline V gene data show CDR1 as LNHNV and CDR2 as YYDKDF (reference sequence).

This clonotype is medium-sized. The chain carries TRBV5-1 and TRBJ2-2, with D possibly matching TRBD2 (6 bases). CDR3 length equals 17 residues. V dropped 4 bases and J dropped 2 bases, with 18 bases sitting between them. Germline-derived CDR1 and CDR2 are SGHRS and YFSETQ. CDR3 amino acids: CASSEGGVTPNTGELFF. In nucleotides, the CDR3 is TGCGCCAGCAGCGAAGGAGGGGTAACCCCTAACACCGGGGAGCTGTTTTTT.

This clonotype was detected many times. The chain uses TRBV28 and TRBJ1-5; D might be TRBD1 (6 bases). CDR1 is MDHEN and CDR2 is SYDVKM in the germline V gene. Deletions cut 6 bases from V and 3 bases from J, with 15 bases between. This CDR3 contains 15 residues. The CDR3 sequence: CASRSGQLFNQPQHF. The CDR3 DNA reads TGTGCCAGCAGATCCGGACAGCTATTCAATCAGCCCCAGCATTTT.

This clonotype was seen repeatedly, ten times or more. The chain recombines TRBV20-1 with TRBJ1-1; D is unclear. CDR3 length equals 11 residues. Germline V lookup: CDR1 DFQATT, CDR2 SNEGSKA (reference sequence). V was shortened by 2 bases and J by 6 bases, with 7 bases between the two germline ends. Written as DNA, the CDR3 is TGCAGTGCTAGACGGGGTCCTGAAGCTTTCTTT. Its translation: CSARRGPEAFF.

The V gene is TRBV20-1, the J gene TRBJ2-3, with TRBD2 matching over 9 bases. CDR3 length equals 15 residues. Germline V gene sequence: CDR1 DFQATT, CDR2 SNEGSKA (reference sequence). V lost 0 bases, J lost 5 bases, and 6 bases stayed unmatched. The CDR3 coding sequence is TGCAGTGCTAGAGAGGGTAGCGGGAGAGGAGATACGCAGTATTTT. It codes for CSAREGSGRGDTQYF.

The chain links TRBV29-1 to TRBJ2-5, with D maybe TRBD2 (5 bases). The CDR3 contains 9 residues. The germline V and J ends were trimmed by 7 bases and 5 bases, with 5 bases remaining between them. The V gene's germline CDR1 is SQVTM and CDR2 ANQGSEA. The CDR3 loop reads CSGEETQYF. CDR3 bases: TGCAGCGGGGAGGAGACCCAGTACTTC.

The chain combines TRBV5-6 with TRBJ2-5; 11 bases agree with TRBD2. The CDR3 is made up of 14 amino acids. Germline CDR1 and CDR2: SGHDT and YYEEEE. V dropped 4 bases and J dropped 6; count of bases not matched to a gene: 5. DNA of the CDR3: TGTGCCAGCAGCCGTATAGCGGGAGGGCAGACCCAGTACTTC. It specifies CASSRIAGGQTQYF.

CDR3 loop: CASSRGTGGEKLFF. The CDR3 DNA is TGTGCCAGCAGTCGAGGGACAGGGGGCGAAAAACTGTTTTTT. The chain joins TRBV2 to TRBJ1-4; 12 bases are a match to TRBD1. After removal of 5 bases from V and 8 bases from J, the junction contained 3 bases not matched to a gene. Germline CDR1 SNHLY, CDR2 FYNNEI. This CDR3 contains 14 residues. The full variable domain, rest sourced from reference TRBV2 and TRBJ1-4, is EPEVTQTPSHQVTQMGQEVILRCVPISNHLYFYWYRQILGQKVEFLVSFYNNEISEKSEIFDDQFSVERPDGSNFTLKIRSTKLEDSAMYFCASSRGTGGEKLFFGSGTQLSVL.

For this clonotype: The DNA is omitted, as the CDR3 cannot be located on it reliably, and the CDR3 follows TCRdb's listing. The chain has TRBV6-5 and TRBJ2-5. Germline-derived CDR1 and CDR2 are MNHEY and SVGAGI. The CDR3 adds up to 20 amino acids, both ends counted. This CDR3 reads CAISESMPDGYTFGSGTQYF.

The chain recombines TRBV6-5 with TRBJ2-5; TRBD2 matches 11 bases. The CDR3 runs to 14 residues. Germline loops: CDR1 MNHEY, CDR2 SVGAGI. V was pared by 8 bases and J by 2 bases, with 4 bases of the junction left unmatched. The CDR3 DNA reads TGTGCCAGCGGACTAGCGGGCAATCAAGAGACCCAGTACTTC. It translates to CASGLAGNQETQYF.

The gene calls are TRBV27 and TRBJ2-5, with 16 bases aligning to TRBD2. The CDR3 spans 14 residues. The germline V gene has CDR1 MNHEY and CDR2 SMNVEV (reference sequence). Germline trimming cut 6 bases from V and 9 bases from J; bases unmatched to any gene: 4. CDR3 residues: CASSPGTSGRAQYF. The CDR3 region has the DNA TGTGCCAGCAGCCCTGGGACTAGCGGGAGGGCCCAGTACTTC.

The gene calls are TRBV10-3 and TRBJ2-6; weak D call: TRBD2 (7 bases). This CDR3 is built from 15 residues. Germline CDR1 reads ENHRY; CDR2 reads SYGVKD. Trimming cost V 4 bases and J 2 bases, with 9 bases left between them. The CDR3 sequence is CAISGGGAGANVLTF. CDR3 DNA sequence: TGTGCCATCAGTGGGGGGGGCGCTGGGGCCAACGTCCTGACTTTC.